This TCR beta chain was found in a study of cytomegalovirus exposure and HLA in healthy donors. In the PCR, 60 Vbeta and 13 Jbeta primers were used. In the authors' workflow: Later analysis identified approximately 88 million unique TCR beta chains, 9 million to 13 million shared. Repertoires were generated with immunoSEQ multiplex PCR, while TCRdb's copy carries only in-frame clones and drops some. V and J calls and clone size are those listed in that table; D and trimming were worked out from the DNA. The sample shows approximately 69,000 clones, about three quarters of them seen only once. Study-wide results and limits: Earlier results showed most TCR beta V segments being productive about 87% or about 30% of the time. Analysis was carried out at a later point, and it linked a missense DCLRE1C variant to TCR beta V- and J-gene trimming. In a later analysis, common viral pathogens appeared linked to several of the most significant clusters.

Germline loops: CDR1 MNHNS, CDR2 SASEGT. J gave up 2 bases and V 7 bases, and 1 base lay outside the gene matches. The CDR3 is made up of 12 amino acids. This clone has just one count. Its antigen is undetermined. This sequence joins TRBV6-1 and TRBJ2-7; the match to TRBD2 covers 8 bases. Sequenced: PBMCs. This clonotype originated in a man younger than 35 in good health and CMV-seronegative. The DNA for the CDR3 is TGTGCCAGCAAGCGGGGGACCTACGAGCAGTACTTC. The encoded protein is CASKRGTYEQYF.